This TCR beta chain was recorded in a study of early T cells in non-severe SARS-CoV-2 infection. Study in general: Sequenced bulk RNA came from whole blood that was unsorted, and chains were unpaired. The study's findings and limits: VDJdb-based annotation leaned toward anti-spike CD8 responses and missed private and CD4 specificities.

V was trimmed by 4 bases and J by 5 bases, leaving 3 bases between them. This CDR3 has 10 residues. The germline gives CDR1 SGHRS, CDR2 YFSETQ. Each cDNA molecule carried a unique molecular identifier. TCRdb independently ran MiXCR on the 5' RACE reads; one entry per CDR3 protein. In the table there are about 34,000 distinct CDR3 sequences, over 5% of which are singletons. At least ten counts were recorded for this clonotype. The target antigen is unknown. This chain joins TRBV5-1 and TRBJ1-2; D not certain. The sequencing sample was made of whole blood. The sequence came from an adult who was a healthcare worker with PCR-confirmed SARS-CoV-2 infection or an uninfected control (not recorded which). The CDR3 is CASSAYGYTF. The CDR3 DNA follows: TGCGCCAGCAGCGCTTATGGCTACACCTTC.